Following are 27 T cell receptor beta chains from one sample sequenced in a study of glioma-infiltrating T cells after dendritic cell vaccination. Sequenced by immunoSEQ multiplex PCR; TCRdb stores in-frame clones only, minus some. The sample has tens of thousands of clones, more than 70% seen once. The source material was blood, sampled before dendritic cell vaccination. Receptors were obtained from a human donor with glioblastoma.

This chain joins TRBV25-1 and TRBJ1-2, with no clear D. V was clipped by 3 bases and J by 1 base, with 12 bases between them. Germline CDR1 is MGHDK and CDR2 is SYGVNS. This CDR3 comprises 15 residues. The CDR3 coding sequence is TGTGCCAGCAGTGAGTTGGCTGGAGTTAACTATGGCTACACCTTC. Translation: CASSELAGVNYGYTF.

The J gene is TRBJ2-1, the V gene TRBV19, with D perhaps TRBD2 (5 bases). Germline V gene lookup returns CDR1 LNHDA and CDR2 SQIVND (reference sequence). The CDR3 consists of 15 residues. Trimming cost V 5 bases and J 1 base, with 12 bases left between them. This CDR3 is CASSFGGGSYNEQFF. For the CDR3, the DNA is TGTGCCAGTAGTTTCGGAGGCGGGTCCTACAATGAGCAGTTCTTC.

The chain employs TRBV6-1 and TRBJ1-5, with a tentative D call TRBD1 (5 bases). The CDR3 extends over 15 amino acids. V was trimmed by 6 bases and J by 0 bases, leaving 12 bases between them. Per the germline V gene, CDR1 is MNHNS and CDR2 is SASEGT. The CDR3 region has the DNA TGTGCCAGCAGGCGGGGACGGATTAGCAATCAGCCCCAGCATTTT. Its protein product is CASRRGRISNQPQHF.

This sequence joins TRBV10-3 and TRBJ2-4; TRBD2 is a possible D gene (6 bases). With 0 bases removed from V and 2 bases from J, the gap between germline ends came to 11 bases. Germline CDR1 and CDR2: ENHRY and SYGVKD. The CDR3 spans 16 residues. As DNA, the CDR3 is TGTGCCATCAGTGAGTCGGGGGGTCGGTCCAAAAACATTCAGTACTTC. It encodes CAISESGGRSKNIQYF.

This clone was seen once. This chain connects TRBV29-1 to TRBJ2-7, with D perhaps TRBD1 (6 bases). This CDR3 has 11 residues. CDR1 SQVTM and CDR2 ANQGSEA come from the germline V gene. Between the trimmed V and J ends, which lost 5 bases and 5 bases, there was a span of 10 bases. The chain's CDR3 is CSVSPGDEQYF. The CDR3 DNA reads as TGCAGCGTTTCCCCAGGGGACGAGCAGTACTTC.

This clone has more than one count but fewer than ten. The rearrangement links TRBV28 to TRBJ2-7; tentative D call: TRBD1 (6 bases). The V and J ends lost 9 bases and 4 bases respectively, with 10 bases between them. This CDR3 comprises 11 residues. Germline-derived CDR1 and CDR2 are MDHEN and SYDVKM. CDR3 amino acids: CASQQGYEQYF. The CDR3 coding sequence is TGTGCCAGTCAACAGGGTTACGAGCAGTACTTC. The full variable domain, completed using reference TRBV28 and TRBJ2-7, is DVKVTQSSRYLVKRTGEKVFLECVQDMDHENMFWYRQDPGLGLRLIYFSYDVKMKEKGDIPEGYSVSREKKERFSLILESASTNQTSMYLCASQQGYEQYFGPGTRLTVT.

This chain connects TRBV6-6 to TRBJ1-2, with 7 nucleotides matching TRBD1. This CDR3 contains 14 residues. The trim removed 2 bases at V and 8 bases at J, leaving 8 bases unmatched. In germline, CDR1 is MNHNY, CDR2 SVGAGI (reference sequence). The CDR3 sequence is CASSYQDQGGGYTF. DNA of the CDR3: TGTGCCAGCAGTTACCAGGACCAAGGGGGCGGCTACACCTTC.

The sample holds a few counts of this clone. The chain recombines TRBV19 with TRBJ1-4; D is uncertain. The CDR3 covers 12 residues. The ends were cut back, 9 bases at V and 12 bases at J, with 17 bases in the middle. Germline-derived CDR1 and CDR2 are LNHDA and SQIVND (reference sequence). The CDR3 DNA is TGTGCCAGCCAGACGGGGTGGAAGGAACTGTTTTTT. Translated, it gives CASQTGWKELFF.

This clone was recorded once. V is TRBV7-3 and J is TRBJ2-2; the D gene is possibly TRBD2 (5 bases). The CDR3 has 16 residues. Germline values: CDR1 SGHTA, CDR2 FQGTGA. V lost 5 bases and J 1 base, leaving 14 bases between the germline ends. The CDR3 nucleotides are TGTGCCAGCAGCCGGTCGAGCCGGGGGAACACCGGGGAGCTGTTTTTT. Protein product: CASSRSSRGNTGELFF.

The V gene is TRBV6-1, the J gene TRBJ2-5, with 8 nucleotides matching TRBD2. V was pared by 1 base and J by 4 bases, with 11 bases of the junction left unmatched. The CDR3 length is 17 residues. The V gene's germline CDR1 is MNHNS and CDR2 SASEGT. Here the CDR3 DNA reads TGTGCCAGCAGTGAAGGGGTGTGGCGGGGGGACACAGAGACCCAGTACTTC. Encoded protein: CASSEGVWRGDTETQYF.

The chain links TRBV5-1 to TRBJ1-5; weak D call: TRBD1 (6 bases). Per the germline V gene, CDR1 is SGHRS and CDR2 is YFSETQ. Trimming pared 0 bases from V and 2 bases from J, leaving 15 bases between. This CDR3 comprises 17 residues. This CDR3 is CASSLASFRGGNQPQHF. CDR3 nucleotide sequence: TGCGCCAGCAGCTTGGCCTCTTTCAGGGGTGGCAATCAGCCCCAGCATTTT. The variable domain in full, completed from reference TRBV5-1 and TRBJ1-5, reads KAGVTQTPRYLIKTRGQQVTLSCSPISGHRSVSWYQQTPGQGLQFLFEYFSETQRNKGNFPGRFSGRQFSNSRSEMNVSTLELGDSALYLCASSLASFRGGNQPQHFGDGTRLSIL.

The chain links TRBV7-9 to TRBJ1-2; 8 bases are a match to TRBD1. This CDR3 spans 14 amino acids. V lost 5 bases to trimming and J lost 6 bases; unmatched junction nucleotides: 8. Germline values: CDR1 SEHNR, CDR2 FQNEAQ (reference sequence). Here the CDR3 reads CASSPGGKINGYTF. CDR3 bases: TGTGCCAGCAGCCCAGGGGGCAAGATTAATGGCTACACCTTC.

The J gene is TRBJ1-1, the V gene TRBV11-2; D unresolved. Germline CDR1 is SGHAT and CDR2 is FQNNGV. The CDR3 extends over 14 amino acids. V shed 1 base and J shed 2 bases, with 8 bases lying between them. This CDR3 reads CASSLGLTNTEAFF. The DNA for the CDR3 is TGTGCCAGCAGCTTAGGACTGACTAACACTGAAGCTTTCTTT.

This rearrangement joins TRBV25-1 to TRBJ1-6; 7 bases are a match to TRBD1. V lost 5 bases and J lost 5; bases outside the gene matches: 6. CDR3 size: 15 residues. The germline gives CDR1 MGHDK, CDR2 SYGVNS. CDR3 region: CASSPSGTDNSPLHF. CDR3 DNA sequence: TGTGCCAGCAGTCCCTCCGGGACAGATAATTCACCCCTCCACTTT.

This rearrangement joins TRBV27 to TRBJ1-2; 9 nucleotides agree with TRBD1. This CDR3 has 11 amino acids. Germline values: CDR1 MNHEY, CDR2 SMNVEV (reference sequence). V dropped 9 bases and J dropped 9; count of bases not matched to a gene: 5. The CDR3 bases are TGTGCCAGTGGGACAGGGTGGAGCTACACCTTC. Translation gives CASGTGWSYTF.

The chain uses TRBV18 and TRBJ2-3, with TRBD2 matching over 12 bases. The CDR3 sequence is 17 residues long. The germline CDR1 and CDR2 sequences are KGHSH and LQKENI. V lost 6 bases to trimming and J lost 4 bases; unmatched junction nucleotides: 11. CDR3 DNA: TGTGCCAGCTCTCCGGGACTAGCGGGTGTAAGCCCAGATACGCAGTATTTT. Translating gives CASSPGLAGVSPDTQYF.

The CDR3 reads CASSPWGGLITEAFF. CDR3 DNA sequence: TGTGCCAGCAGCCCTTGGGGGGGGCTGATAACTGAAGCTTTCTTT. V usage is TRBV6-1 and J usage is TRBJ1-1, with D perhaps TRBD1 (6 bases). The CDR3 has 15 residues. Per the germline V gene, CDR1 is MNHNS and CDR2 is SASEGT. The germline V and J ends were trimmed by 6 bases and 5 bases, with 19 bases remaining between them.

This chain uses TRBV5-1 with TRBJ2-2; 7 bases line up with TRBD1. The germline CDR1 and CDR2 sequences are SGHRS and YFSETQ. V was clipped by 4 bases and J by 5 bases; unmatched bases: 8. This CDR3 is 15 amino acids long. The CDR3 here is CASSPGQPRTGELFF. The CDR3 nucleotides read TGCGCCAGCAGCCCGGGACAGCCTAGGACCGGGGAGCTGTTTTTT.

The rearrangement uses TRBV5-4 and TRBJ2-1, with 8 bases matching TRBD2. The V gene end was trimmed by 9 bases and the J gene end by 6 bases; junction bases not matched to a gene: 11. Germline loops: CDR1 SGHNT, CDR2 YYREEE (reference sequence). The CDR3 sequence is 14 residues long. CDR3 protein: CAMTWTSRGNEQFF. CDR3 DNA sequence: TGTGCCATGACCTGGACTAGCCGCGGCAATGAGCAGTTCTTC.

The rearrangement links TRBV7-3 to TRBJ2-1; the match to TRBD2 covers 14 bases. Germline CDR1 SGHTA, CDR2 FQGTGA. Trimming cost V 8 bases and J 7 bases; bases outside gene matches: 10. The CDR3 has 16 amino acids. CDR3 protein: CASGPGTSGRRNEQFF. CDR3 in DNA: TGTGCCAGCGGCCCGGGGACTAGCGGGAGACGGAATGAGCAGTTCTTC. The full variable domain, completed using reference TRBV7-3 and TRBJ2-1, is GAGVSQTPSNKVTEKGKYVELRCDPISGHTALYWYRQSLGQGPEFLIYFQGTGAADDSGLPNDRFFAVRPEGSVSTLKIQRTERGDSAVYLCASGPGTSGRRNEQFFGPGTRLTVL.

This clone was counted between two and nine times. This chain's CDR3 is CATSRAMAGTEAFF. The CDR3, as DNA: TGTGCCACCAGCAGGGCTATGGCGGGCACTGAAGCTTTCTTT. V and J are TRBV15 and TRBJ1-1; D gene uncertain. The V gene lost 3 bases and the J gene lost 4 bases, with 12 bases spanning the gap. Germline CDR1 LNHNV, CDR2 YYDKDF (reference sequence). The CDR3 loop spans 14 amino acids.

This clone has only one observation. The chain carries TRBV4-1 and TRBJ2-5, with 12 bases that match TRBD2. The V gene end was trimmed by 2 bases and the J gene end by 1 base; junction bases not matched to a gene: 5. Germline CDR1 is MGHRA and CDR2 is YSYEKL. The CDR3 is 17 amino acids. CDR3 in amino acids: CASSQTTSGGGQETQYF. The CDR3 DNA sequence: TGCGCCAGCAGCCAAACGACTAGCGGGGGTGGCCAAGAGACCCAGTACTTC.

The chain joins TRBV5-1 to TRBJ1-2; D ambiguous. The V end lost 0 bases, the J end lost 0 bases, and 9 bases lay between the germline ends. This CDR3 comprises 15 residues. In germline, CDR1 is SGHRS, CDR2 YFSETQ. DNA for the CDR3: TGCGCCAGCAGCTTGGCCACAGAGACTAACTATGGCTACACCTTC. Translating gives CASSLATETNYGYTF. The whole variable domain, remainder taken from reference TRBV5-1 and TRBJ1-2, is KAGVTQTPRYLIKTRGQQVTLSCSPISGHRSVSWYQQTPGQGLQFLFEYFSETQRNKGNFPGRFSGRQFSNSRSEMNVSTLELGDSALYLCASSLATETNYGYTFGSGTRLTVV.

The chain carries TRBV2 and TRBJ1-1; no firm D call. CDR3 length: 13 amino acids. V lost 6 bases and J lost 13, with 21 bases in between. Germline V gene sequence: CDR1 SNHLY, CDR2 FYNNEI. Here the CDR3 DNA reads TGTGCCAGCAGGGAGGATAGCAAATCCCTTTATTTCTTT. It encodes CASREDSKSLYFF.

The V gene is TRBV5-1, the J gene TRBJ2-1, with 13 bases matching TRBD2. Germline trimming cut 0 bases from V and 6 bases from J; bases unmatched to any gene: 0. The CDR3 has 15 amino acids. CDR1 and CDR2 (germline): SGHRS, YFSETQ. The CDR3 reads CASSLGLAGGNEQFF. As DNA, the CDR3 is TGCGCCAGCAGCTTGGGACTAGCGGGGGGCAATGAGCAGTTCTTC. The full variable domain, its missing parts supplied by reference TRBV5-1 and TRBJ2-1, is KAGVTQTPRYLIKTRGQQVTLSCSPISGHRSVSWYQQTPGQGLQFLFEYFSETQRNKGNFPGRFSGRQFSNSRSEMNVSTLELGDSALYLCASSLGLAGGNEQFFGPGTRLTVL.

V is TRBV2 and J is TRBJ2-3; D is ambiguous. The CDR3 length is 14 residues. The V end was cut by 3 bases, the J end by 4 bases, with 11 bases between. Germline loops: CDR1 SNHLY, CDR2 FYNNEI. CDR3 coding DNA: TGTGCCAGCAGTGACGAAGGTGAGGCAGATACGCAGTATTTT. It translates to CASSDEGEADTQYF.

The chain links TRBV4-1 to TRBJ2-3, with 8 bases aligning to TRBD2. The CDR3 extends over 17 amino acids. Per the germline V gene, CDR1 is MGHRA and CDR2 is YSYEKL. Unmatched junction bases numbered 5, after V lost 0 bases and J lost 0 bases. The CDR3 reads CASSQDSLAGSTDTQYF. CDR3 nucleotides: TGCGCCAGCAGCCAAGATTCCCTAGCGGGTAGCACAGATACGCAGTATTTT.